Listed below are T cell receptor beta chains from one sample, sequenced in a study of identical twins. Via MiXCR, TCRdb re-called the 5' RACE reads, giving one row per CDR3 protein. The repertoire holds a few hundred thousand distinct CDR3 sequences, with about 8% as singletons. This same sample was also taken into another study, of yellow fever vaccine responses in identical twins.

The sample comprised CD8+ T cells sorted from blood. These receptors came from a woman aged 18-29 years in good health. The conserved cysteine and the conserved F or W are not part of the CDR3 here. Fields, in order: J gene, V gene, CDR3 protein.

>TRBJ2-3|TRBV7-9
ASSLASATNTDTQY
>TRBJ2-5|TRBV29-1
SVDLGQGTETQY
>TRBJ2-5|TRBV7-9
ASSLAVGLIQELY
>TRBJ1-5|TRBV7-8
ASSRTGQFNQPQH
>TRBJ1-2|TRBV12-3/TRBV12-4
ASSLAPGRGYT
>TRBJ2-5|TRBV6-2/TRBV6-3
ASSYPDPGVTQY
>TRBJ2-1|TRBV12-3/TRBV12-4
ASSLSDYNEQF
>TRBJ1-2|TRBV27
ASSWQGAGGYT
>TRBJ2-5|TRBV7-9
ASSPPRAGVGETQY
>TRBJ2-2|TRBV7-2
ASSFGVYRGVTGELF
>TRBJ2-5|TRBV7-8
ASSLSGQQETQY
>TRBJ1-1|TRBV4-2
ASSQARTGGTEAF
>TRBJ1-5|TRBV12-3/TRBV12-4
ASSVDGVQPQH
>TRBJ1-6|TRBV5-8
ASSDGTGGYTGSPLH
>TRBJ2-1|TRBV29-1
SVAPGGEGYNEQF
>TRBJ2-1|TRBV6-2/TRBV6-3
ASSYSINPGLAGCNEQF
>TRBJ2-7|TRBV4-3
ASSQEMAGYEQY
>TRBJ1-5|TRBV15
ATSSGPDSQPQH
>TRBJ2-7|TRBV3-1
ASSQESVSEQY
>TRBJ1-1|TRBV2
ASIGPNTEAF
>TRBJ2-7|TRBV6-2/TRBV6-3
ASTGLAGGQY
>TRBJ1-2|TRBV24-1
ATATGTGGEEDYGYT
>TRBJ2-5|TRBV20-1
SAQRSGGNQETQY
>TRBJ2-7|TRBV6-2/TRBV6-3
ASSYRLAGYEQY
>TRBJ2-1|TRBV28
ASSSNPEDNEQF
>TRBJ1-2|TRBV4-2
ASSQDYGYT
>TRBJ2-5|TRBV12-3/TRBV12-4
ASKPSGGETQY
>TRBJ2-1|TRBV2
ASRTLRLAGYSYNEQF
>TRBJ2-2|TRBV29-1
SVEIRGAGVTGELF
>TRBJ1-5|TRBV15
ATSGQGGSNQPQH
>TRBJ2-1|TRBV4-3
ASSQDSGAGGNEQF
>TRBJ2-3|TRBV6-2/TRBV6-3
ASSIWNTDTQY
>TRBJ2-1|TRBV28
ASSAPGDFNEQF
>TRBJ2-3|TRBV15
ATTERVSTDTQY
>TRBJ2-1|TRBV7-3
ASSFGGANEQF
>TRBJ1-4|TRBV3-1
ASSQSRDNEKLF
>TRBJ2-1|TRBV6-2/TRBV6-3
ASSIIISSYNEQF
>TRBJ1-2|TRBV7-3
ASSLVRVPNYGYT
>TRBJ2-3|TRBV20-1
SARGLLLSTDTQY
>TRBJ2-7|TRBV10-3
AISESPKTSGHEQY
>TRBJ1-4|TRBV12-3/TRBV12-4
ASRETGATTNEKLF
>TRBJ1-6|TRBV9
ASSVDSSYNSPLH
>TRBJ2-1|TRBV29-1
SAGGSSYNEQF
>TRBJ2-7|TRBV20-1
SARWGIPQY
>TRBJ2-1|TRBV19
ASKTGHEQF
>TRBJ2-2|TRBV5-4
ASSLGLAGGRSSNTGELF
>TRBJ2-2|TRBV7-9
ASSPGGHTGELF
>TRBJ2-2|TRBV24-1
ATSDIGMNTGELF
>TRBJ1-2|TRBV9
ASSVPRTGNYGYT
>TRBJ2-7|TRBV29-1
SVETGTSSYEQY
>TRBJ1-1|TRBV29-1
SVLWATEAF
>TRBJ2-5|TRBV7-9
ASSVTGETQY
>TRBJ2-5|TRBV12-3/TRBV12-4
ASSYPREGGETQY